The 10 T cell receptor beta chains in this list originate from one sample, sequenced in a study of blood T cell repertoires in COVID-19. Produced via immunoSEQ multiplex PCR; TCRdb's table is partial and in-frame only. Of 150,000 to 200,000 clones listed, about 86% are singletons. The sample consisted of peripheral blood. These receptors were obtained from a woman aged 80 or over with acute or convalescent COVID-19.

This chain joins TRBV21-1 and TRBJ2-1; the D call of TRBD1 is as the table states it, not checked on the DNA. TRBV21-1 constitutes a pseudogene. CDR3 length: 16 amino acids. This CDR3 reads CASSPDRHSCSNEQFF. Written as DNA, the CDR3 is TGTGCCAGCAGCCCTGATAGACATTCCTGTTCTAATGAGCAGTTCTTC.

The chain combines TRBV7-6 with TRBJ1-4; 9 positions agree with TRBD1. CDR3 size: 16 residues. The V segment lost 5 bases and the J segment 1 base; nucleotides outside the gene matches: 5. The V gene's germline CDR1 is SGHVS and CDR2 FNYEAQ. CDR3 nucleotide sequence: TGTGCCAGCAGCCTTGGGACAGGGCAAACTAATGAAAAACTGTTTTTT. Translation gives CASSLGTGQTNEKLFF.

V and J are TRBV7-9 and TRBJ1-1, with a possible D match to TRBD1 (5 bases). This CDR3 is built from 14 residues. Germline CDR1 is SEHNR and CDR2 is FQNEAQ (reference sequence). Between the trimmed V and J ends, which lost 4 bases and 5 bases, there was a span of 14 bases. The CDR3 here is CASSSMAGGTEAFF. CDR3 in DNA: TGTGCCAGCAGCTCGATGGCGGGGGGGACTGAAGCTTTCTTT.

This clone was seen repeatedly, ten times or more. The V gene is TRBV6-2 or TRBV6-3, the J gene TRBJ2-1, with D maybe TRBD1 (5 bases). Trimming took 0 bases from V and 8 from J, leaving 11 bases between them. The CDR3 consists of 14 residues. Per germline, CDR1 MNHEY and CDR2 SVGEGT. The DNA of the CDR3 is TGTGCCAGCAGTTACTCGAGACAGATCGATGAGCAGTTCTTC. It encodes CASSYSRQIDEQFF.

The V call is TRBV29-1, the J call TRBJ1-1; 9 bases map to TRBD1. Germline V gene data show CDR1 as SQVTM and CDR2 as ANQGSEA. This CDR3 has 13 residues. V shed 5 bases, J shed 2 bases, and the junction held 3 bases outside the gene matches. The CDR3 coding sequence is TGCAGCGTTAGACAGGGGGGAAACACTGAAGCTTTCTTT. It encodes CSVRQGGNTEAFF.

J is TRBJ1-6 and V is TRBV6-6, with 9 nucleotides matching TRBD1. The CDR3 has 14 amino acids. Looked up from germline, CDR1 is MNHNY and CDR2 is SVGAGI (reference sequence). Germline trimming cut 6 bases from V and 9 bases from J; bases unmatched to any gene: 6. CDR3 region: CASRPDRGTSPLHF. In DNA form, the CDR3 reads TGTGCCAGCAGGCCCGACAGGGGGACTTCACCCCTCCACTTT.

The rearrangement links TRBV27 to TRBJ1-1; D possibly corresponds to TRBD1 (6 bases). Trimming took 3 bases from V and 1 from J, leaving 12 bases between them. The CDR3 contains 15 residues. Germline V gene data show CDR1 as MNHEY and CDR2 as SMNVEV (reference sequence). In DNA form, the CDR3 reads TGTGCCAGCAGTTTCGAGTCACAGGGGAACACTGAAGCTTTCTTT. Amino acid sequence: CASSFESQGNTEAFF.

This clone was recorded only once. The genes are TRBV18 and TRBJ1-4; D unclear. V was trimmed by 1 base and J by 3 bases, leaving 6 bases between them. The CDR3 runs to 14 residues. CDR1 is KGHSH, CDR2 LQKENI, per germline. The CDR3 protein is CASSPQGANEKLFF. The DNA of the CDR3 is TGTGCCAGCTCACCACAGGGAGCTAATGAAAAACTGTTTTTT. Full variable domain (remainder filled in from reference TRBV18 and TRBJ1-4): NAGVMQNPRHLVRRRGQEARLRCSPMKGHSHVYWYRQLPEEGLKFMVYLQKENIIDESGMPKERFSAEFPKEGPSILRIQQVVRGDSAAYFCASSPQGANEKLFFGSGTQLSVL.

V and J are TRBV9 and TRBJ2-3; D gene unclear. This CDR3 is 15 amino acids long. With 0 bases removed from V and 2 bases from J, the gap between germline ends came to 10 bases. The germline gives CDR1 SGDLS, CDR2 YYNGEE. The CDR3 region has the DNA TGTGCCAGCAGCGTAGTCCCTCAACACACAGATACGCAGTATTTT. Residues: CASSVVPQHTDTQYF.

The chain couples TRBV6-5 to TRBJ2-7; 8 positions match TRBD1. This CDR3 contains 15 residues. Per the germline V gene, CDR1 is MNHEY and CDR2 is SVGAGI. The V and J ends lost 2 bases and 5 bases, in that order; junction bases with no gene match: 8. CDR3 in DNA: TGTGCCAGCAGTTACGAAGGCAGGGGGCTCAACGAGCAGTACTTC. Translation gives CASSYEGRGLNEQYF.